A single sample is the source of the 29 T cell receptor beta chains below, sequenced in a study of T cells in Graves' hyperthyroidism and ophthalmopathy. Amplified TCR beta CDR3 regions derived from RNA transcripts. The HTBI primer set served for first-round RT-PCR of the TCR CDR3. A single record per CDR3 protein comes from TCRdb applying MiXCR to the multiplex PCR reads. This table holds about 360,000 distinct CDR3 sequences, roughly 13% found once. Sequencing input: blood. The receptors originated from a woman aged 18-35 years with Graves' hyperthyroidism.

This clonotype was seen only a few times. This rearrangement joins TRBV9 to TRBJ2-3, with 7 bases that match TRBD1. Germline V gene sequence: CDR1 SGDLS, CDR2 YYNGEE. Trimming cost V 2 bases and J 0 bases; bases outside gene matches: 6. The CDR3 consists of 16 residues. The CDR3 region has the DNA TGTGCCAGCAGCGTGGAAGGGGGCGATAGCACAGATACGCAGTATTTT. Its translation is CASSVEGGDSTDTQYF.

This clonotype was observed many times. J is TRBJ1-4 and V is TRBV6-2 or TRBV6-3; unclear D gene. CDR3 length equals 14 residues. V was trimmed by 6 bases and J by 6 bases, leaving 14 bases between them. Germline V lookup: CDR1 MNHEY, CDR2 SVGEGT. CDR3: CASSGEGIDEKLFF. CDR3 coding DNA: TGTGCCAGCAGCGGAGAGGGAATTGATGAAAAACTGTTTTTT.

This clonotype was seen a handful of times. A much larger clone differs from this one at a single base, so this may be a read error. The chain joins TRBV28 to TRBJ2-6; unclear D gene. Germline V CDR1 and CDR2: MDHEN, SYDVKM. V lost 6 bases and J 3 bases, leaving 9 bases between the germline ends. There are 14 residues in the CDR3. The CDR3 reads CASSQSFGANVLTF. CDR3 sequence (DNA): TGTGCCAGCAGCCAGAGCTTTGGGGCCAACGTCCTGACTTTC. The variable domain in full, with the rest retrieved from reference TRBV28 and TRBJ2-6, is DVKVTQSSRYLVKRTGEKVFLECVQDMDHENMFWYRQDPGLGLRLIYFSYDVKMKEKGDIPEGYSVSREKKERFSLILESASTNQTSMYLCASSQSFGANVLTFGAGSRLTVL.

The sample holds a few counts of this clonotype. This chain links TRBV9 with TRBJ2-7; D is perhaps TRBD1 or TRBD2 (5 bases each). The CDR3 runs to 13 residues. Deletions cut 4 bases from V and 7 bases from J, with 15 bases between. Germline lookup yields CDR1 SGDLS and CDR2 YYNGEE. CDR3 in amino acids: CASSTEGFHEQYF. DNA for the CDR3: TGTGCCAGCAGCACCGAGGGGTTCCATGAGCAGTACTTC.

This clonotype was seen at least ten times. The J gene is TRBJ2-1, the V gene TRBV6-2 or TRBV6-3; 8 nucleotides align to TRBD2. The germline V gene has CDR1 MNHEY and CDR2 SVGEGT. The CDR3 sequence is 15 residues long. Losses at the gene ends were 6 bases for V and 4 bases for J; bases not matched to a gene: 8. The CDR3 DNA reads as TGTGCCAGCAGGCCCGGTCTAGCGGGTTACAATGAGCAGTTCTTC. Its translation is CASRPGLAGYNEQFF.

This rearrangement joins TRBV7-9 to TRBJ2-1, with 9 bases that match TRBD2. This CDR3 contains 21 residues. V dropped 1 base and J dropped 3; count of bases not matched to a gene: 19. The germline CDR1 and CDR2 sequences are SEHNR and FQNEAQ (reference sequence). CDR3 region: CASSLVLAVDRSGRGYNEQFF. The CDR3 nucleotides are TGTGCCAGCAGCTTAGTTTTAGCAGTCGATCGTAGCGGGAGAGGCTACAATGAGCAGTTCTTC.

This chain connects TRBV11-2 to TRBJ1-1, with D hard to call. The CDR3 is made up of 15 amino acids. Germline assignment: CDR1 SGHAT and CDR2 FQNNGV. The germline V and J ends were trimmed by 1 base and 1 base, with 10 bases remaining between them. The CDR3 spells CASSLGPGANTEAFF. In nucleotides, the CDR3 is TGTGCCAGCAGCTTAGGGCCGGGAGCGAACACTGAAGCTTTCTTT.

The chain is built from TRBV25-1 and TRBJ1-4; tentatively, D is TRBD1 (5 bases). The ends were cut back, 5 bases at V and 1 base at J, with 14 bases in the middle. This CDR3 contains 16 residues. The germline V gene has CDR1 MGHDK and CDR2 SYGVNS. CDR3 sequence (DNA): TGTGCCAGCAGTCCCCCGGGGGTAGGAACTAATGAAAAACTGTTTTTT. This translates into CASSPPGVGTNEKLFF.

This clonotype showed up just once. The chain links TRBV20-1 to TRBJ2-7, with 9 bases aligning to TRBD2. The germline V gene has CDR1 DFQATT and CDR2 SNEGSKA (reference sequence). V dropped 5 bases and J dropped 7; count of bases not matched to a gene: 12. The CDR3 runs to 14 residues. CDR3 nucleotides: TGCAGTGCTCCCCGGCTAGCGGGAATGGAAGAGCAGTACTTC. Translation gives CSAPRLAGMEEQYF.

This clonotype showed up many times. V usage is TRBV6-1 and J usage is TRBJ1-5; no reliable D call. Trimming pared 7 bases from V and 0 bases from J, leaving 10 bases between. CDR3 length: 14 amino acids. Germline V gene data show CDR1 as MNHNS and CDR2 as SASEGT. The CDR3 nucleotides are TGTGCCAGCAAACACAATTATAGCAATCAGCCCCAGCATTTT. It specifies CASKHNYSNQPQHF.

In this sample, this clonotype turned up many times. This chain uses TRBV3-1 with TRBJ2-3; D is uncertain. The V and J ends lost 1 base and 2 bases respectively, with 7 bases between them. Looked up from germline, CDR1 is LGHDT and CDR2 is YNNKEL (reference sequence). The length of the CDR3 is 14 residues. CDR3 sequence: CASSQGTFTDTQYF. In DNA form, the CDR3 reads TGTGCCAGCAGCCAAGGGACCTTCACAGATACGCAGTATTTT.

This chain joins TRBV28 and TRBJ1-2; no clear D. The CDR3 contains 13 residues. Trimming shortened V by 1 base and J by 8 bases, and 11 bases separated the two germline ends. The germline gives CDR1 MDHEN, CDR2 SYDVKM. The CDR3 is CASSLLALRGYTF. The CDR3 coding sequence is TGTGCCAGCAGTTTATTGGCGCTGAGGGGCTACACCTTC.

This clonotype was seen a handful of times. The V call is TRBV28, the J call TRBJ1-4; weak D call: TRBD1 (5 bases). Trimming pared 4 bases from V and 1 base from J, leaving 13 bases between. The germline V gene has CDR1 MDHEN and CDR2 SYDVKM. The CDR3 covers 16 residues. This chain's CDR3 is CASSWDGPGTNEKLFF. The CDR3 coding sequence is TGTGCCAGCAGTTGGGACGGTCCGGGAACTAATGAAAAACTGTTTTTT.

Comments on this clonotype: Possible read error: a much larger clone is one base away. The chain joins TRBV5-8 to TRBJ1-2, with TRBD1 as a possible D gene (6 bases). This CDR3 has 12 amino acids. The germline V gene encodes CDR1 SGHTS and CDR2 YDEGEE. In nucleotides, the CDR3 is TGTGTCAGCAGCTGGAACAGGGCTGGCTACACCTTC. It translates to CVSSWNRAGYTF.

This clonotype was picked up many times. The chain employs TRBV3-1 and TRBJ2-7, with a possible D match to TRBD2 (6 bases). The CDR3 is 14 amino acids. The V gene's germline CDR1 is LGHDT and CDR2 YNNKEL (reference sequence). The ends were cut back, 4 bases at V and 3 bases at J, with 13 bases in the middle. The CDR3 DNA follows: TGTGCCAGCAGCCCTGTAGCGGCAAGCTACGAGCAGTACTTC. Encoded protein: CASSPVAASYEQYF.

This clonotype was seen ten or more times. V gene TRBV7-9 combines with J gene TRBJ2-2; perhaps TRBD2 as D (6 bases). The germline V and J ends were trimmed by 5 bases and 6 bases, with 13 bases remaining between them. Germline CDR1 SEHNR, CDR2 FQNEAQ (reference sequence). This CDR3 has 14 amino acids. The CDR3 bases are TGTGCCAGCAGCCCCCCGGGAGAGTCCGGGGAGCTGTTTTTT. Amino acids: CASSPPGESGELFF.

This clonotype was seen a handful of times. The DNA of the CDR3 is TGTGCCAGTAGTAGATCTGGACCAGGTGGGGTACCTGGGGCCAACGTCCTGACTTTC. Translation: CASSRSGPGGVPGANVLTF. The chain combines TRBV19 with TRBJ2-6; D call uncertain. The CDR3 is 19 residues long. Germline V gives CDR1 LNHDA, CDR2 SQIVND (reference sequence). Deletions cut 4 bases from V and 2 bases from J, with 21 bases between.

This clonotype occurred many times. The V call is TRBV5-1, the J call TRBJ1-5; D is ambiguous. V lost 1 base to trimming and J lost 2 bases, with 10 bases between them. Germline V gene data show CDR1 as SGHRS and CDR2 as YFSETQ. CDR3 length equals 15 residues. The CDR3 sequence is CASSLWRQGNQPQHF. The CDR3 nucleotides are TGCGCCAGCAGCTTGTGGAGGCAGGGCAATCAGCCCCAGCATTTT. The complete variable domain, with remaining parts taken from reference TRBV5-1 and TRBJ1-5, reads KAGVTQTPRYLIKTRGQQVTLSCSPISGHRSVSWYQQTPGQGLQFLFEYFSETQRNKGNFPGRFSGRQFSNSRSEMNVSTLELGDSALYLCASSLWRQGNQPQHFGDGTRLSIL.

This clonotype has a count of ten or more. The chain links TRBV2 to TRBJ1-2, with D perhaps TRBD1 (6 bases). The germline V gene has CDR1 SNHLY and CDR2 FYNNEI. V lost 9 bases, J lost 4 bases, and 15 bases lay in between. The CDR3 is 13 residues long. CDR3 nucleotides: TGTGCCAGTGGGGGCGGGGCCCCCTATGGCTACACCTTC. Its protein product is CASGGGAPYGYTF.

This clonotype was found a few times. The chain recombines TRBV5-4 with TRBJ2-3; 11 bases align to TRBD2. The germline gives CDR1 SGHNT, CDR2 YYREEE (reference sequence). With 0 bases clipped from V and 0 bases from J, the junction kept 12 bases outside the gene matches. The CDR3 sequence is 20 residues long. CDR3 region: CASSLGAARRLAGSTDTQYF. DNA of the CDR3: TGTGCCAGCAGCTTGGGGGCAGCCAGGAGACTAGCGGGGAGCACAGATACGCAGTATTTT.

This clonotype appeared many times. The chain carries TRBV6-1 and TRBJ1-6; D unclear. The CDR3 runs 16 residues. CDR1 is MNHNS, CDR2 SASEGT, per germline. The V end lost 8 bases, the J end lost 0 bases, and 14 bases lay between the germline ends. The CDR3 DNA is TGTGCCAGCGGGGAACGGAGAAGCTCCTATAATTCACCCCTCCACTTT. Protein sequence: CASGERRSSYNSPLHF.

This clonotype was found many times. V gene TRBV6-1 combines with J gene TRBJ2-2, with unresolved D. The V and J ends lost 5 bases and 2 bases respectively, with 12 bases between them. CDR1 MNHNS and CDR2 SASEGT come from the germline V gene. The CDR3 is made up of 15 amino acids. CDR3 loop: CASSLGEFNTGELFF. CDR3 coding DNA: TGTGCCAGCAGTCTTGGAGAATTTAACACCGGGGAGCTGTTTTTT.

The gene calls are TRBV7-9 and TRBJ2-6; D is tentatively TRBD1 or TRBD2 (5 bases each). V was clipped by 3 bases and J by 7 bases, with 7 bases between them. The germline CDR1 and CDR2 sequences are SEHNR and FQNEAQ (reference sequence). The CDR3 is 13 amino acids. The CDR3 DNA reads TGTGCCAGCAGCTTTGGGACCGCCAACGTCCTGACTTTC. This encodes CASSFGTANVLTF.

The chain employs TRBV19 and TRBJ2-1, with 7 bases matching TRBD2. The CDR3 has 15 amino acids. V shed 7 bases, J shed 6 bases, and the junction held 12 bases outside the gene matches. CDR1 LNHDA and CDR2 SQIVND come from the germline V gene (reference sequence). The CDR3 is CASNLQASGSNEQFF. The CDR3, as DNA: TGTGCCAGTAATCTCCAGGCTAGCGGATCCAATGAGCAGTTCTTC.

The V and J genes are TRBV7-3 and TRBJ2-3; D is ambiguous. The CDR3 extends over 14 amino acids. The germline V gene encodes CDR1 SGHTA and CDR2 FQGTGA. Trimming removed 0 bases at V and 0 bases at J, with 4 bases between. CDR3 sequence (DNA): TGTGCCAGCAGCTTAACGTTAAGCACAGATACGCAGTATTTT. Its translation is CASSLTLSTDTQYF.

The V and J genes are TRBV5-1 and TRBJ1-4; tentatively, D is TRBD1 (6 bases). In germline, CDR1 is SGHRS, CDR2 YFSETQ. The V and J ends lost 4 bases and 8 bases respectively, with 24 bases between them. The CDR3 covers 17 residues. This CDR3 reads CASSPLKGGARTEKLFF. As DNA, the CDR3 is TGCGCCAGCAGCCCCCTCAAGGGGGGGGCGCGCACAGAAAAACTGTTTTTT.

There are a few counts of this clonotype. The chain joins TRBV12-3 or TRBV12-4 to TRBJ1-5; D unresolved. CDR3 length: 12 residues. The V end lost 1 base, the J end lost 10 bases, and 8 bases lay between the germline ends. The CDR3 spells CASSLGLQPQHF. The CDR3 DNA reads TGTGCCAGCAGTTTAGGCCTCCAACCCCAGCATTTT.

The chain joins TRBV6-1 to TRBJ2-1; perhaps TRBD2 as D (5 bases). The CDR3 runs 16 residues. Germline V lookup: CDR1 MNHNS, CDR2 SASEGT. Trimming stripped 6 bases from V and 5 bases from J, with 20 bases between. The DNA of the CDR3 is TGTGCCAGCAGAGGTCGTAAAACGGAGGTGCACAATGAGCAGTTCTTC. As protein: CASRGRKTEVHNEQFF.

The chain combines TRBV5-1 with TRBJ2-7; D possibly corresponds to TRBD1 (6 bases). The CDR3 is 15 amino acids. The V gene lost 1 base and the J gene lost 2 bases, with 13 bases spanning the gap. Germline lookup yields CDR1 SGHRS and CDR2 YFSETQ. The CDR3 protein is CASSLSGQSTYEQYF. CDR3 bases: TGCGCCAGCAGCTTGAGTGGACAGAGCACCTACGAGCAGTACTTC. Drawing the rest from reference TRBV5-1 and TRBJ2-7, the complete variable domain is KAGVTQTPRYLIKTRGQQVTLSCSPISGHRSVSWYQQTPGQGLQFLFEYFSETQRNKGNFPGRFSGRQFSNSRSEMNVSTLELGDSALYLCASSLSGQSTYEQYFGPGTRLTVT.